These T cell receptor beta chains were read from a single sample in a study of cytomegalovirus exposure and HLA in healthy donors. The data were produced by immunoSEQ multiplex PCR, yet TCRdb's version contains in-frame clones alone and is incomplete. In the table there are roughly 180,000 clones, approximately 73% of which are singletons. The sequenced sample was PBMCs. The receptors derive from a woman under 40 in good health and CMV-seropositive. The CDR3 runs from the conserved cysteine through the conserved F or W. Each record gives: CDR3 protein, CDR3 DNA, V gene, J gene, D gene, clone size. A D gene is named only where the DNA matches it firmly. Size is stated for part of the rows, as once, few or many counts, or as a class when the clone is expanded.

CDR3aa: CASADRLNTDTQYF; CDR3nt: TGCGCCAGCGCGGACAGGTTAAACACAGATACGCAGTATTTT; v_gene: TRBV4-3; j_gene: TRBJ2-3; d_gene: TRBD1; abundance: few
CDR3aa: CASSRRHTWGTIYQPQHF; CDR3nt: TGTGCCAGCAGCCGACGGCATACATGGGGGACAATATATCAGCCCCAGCATTTT; v_gene: TRBV5-6; j_gene: TRBJ1-5; d_gene: -; abundance: -
CDR3aa: CASSIRGGGDYGYTF; CDR3nt: TGTGCCAGCAGCATCCGGGGCGGAGGGGACTATGGCTACACCTTC; v_gene: TRBV7-3; j_gene: TRBJ1-2; d_gene: -; abundance: -
CDR3aa: CASSEGRTVSSYEQYF; CDR3nt: TGTGCCAGCAGTGAGGGGCGGACAGTGAGCTCCTACGAGCAGTACTTC; v_gene: TRBV2; j_gene: TRBJ2-7; d_gene: -; abundance: -
CDR3aa: CASSQDFGWTDTQYF; CDR3nt: TGCGCCAGCAGCCAAGACTTCGGTTGGACAGATACGCAGTATTTT; v_gene: TRBV4-3; j_gene: TRBJ2-3; d_gene: -; abundance: -
CDR3aa: CASSMVQRGYNEQFF; CDR3nt: TGTGCCAGTAGTATGGTACAGCGGGGTTACAATGAGCAGTTCTTC; v_gene: TRBV19; j_gene: TRBJ2-1; d_gene: TRBD2; abundance: -
CDR3aa: CAWSYGQAYGYTF; CDR3nt: TGTGCCTGGAGTTATGGACAGGCCTATGGCTACACCTTC; v_gene: TRBV30; j_gene: TRBJ1-2; d_gene: TRBD1; abundance: -
CDR3aa: CASSQDRSRGGGTSTDTQYF; CDR3nt: TGTGCCAGCAGCCAAGATCGATCGAGGGGCGGGGGGACTAGCACAGATACGCAGTATTTT; v_gene: TRBV14; j_gene: TRBJ2-3; d_gene: TRBD2; abundance: -
CDR3aa: CASSIDRLNYGYTF; CDR3nt: TGTGCCAGCTCCATAGACAGGCTTAACTATGGCTACACCTTC; v_gene: TRBV18; j_gene: TRBJ1-2; d_gene: -; abundance: -
CDR3aa: CASSQGGFQKLFF; CDR3nt: TGTGCCAGCAGCCAGGGGGGATTTCAAAAACTGTTTTTT; v_gene: TRBV9; j_gene: TRBJ1-4; d_gene: TRBD1; abundance: -
CDR3aa: CASSAPLGEGGEVTYGYTF; CDR3nt: TGTGCCAGCAGCGCGCCTTTAGGGGAAGGGGGCGAGGTTACGTACGGCTACACCTTC; v_gene: TRBV9; j_gene: TRBJ1-2; d_gene: TRBD1; abundance: -